Each of the 32 T cell receptor beta chains below was sequenced from the same sample in a study of blood T cell repertoires in COVID-19. Assay used: immunoSEQ multiplex PCR; TCRdb lists only in-frame clones, some missing. In the table there are over 400,000 clones, 86% of which are singletons. The sequenced material came from peripheral blood. The receptors shown here come from a woman aged 30 to 39 with active or convalescent COVID-19.

The chain has TRBV4-1 and TRBJ2-1, with 7 bases matching TRBD1. Germline CDR1 and CDR2: MGHRA and YSYEKL. V was clipped by 0 bases and J by 0 bases; unmatched bases: 11. This CDR3 spans 19 amino acids. CDR3 loop: CASSQDPEGALSSYNEQFF. The CDR3 DNA sequence: TGCGCCAGCAGCCAAGATCCTGAGGGGGCCCTGAGCTCCTACAATGAGCAGTTCTTC.

The chain recombines TRBV7-8 with TRBJ1-2; TRBD1 aligns across 9 bases. In germline, CDR1 is SGHVS, CDR2 FQNEAQ. The V and J ends lost 3 bases and 8 bases, in that order; junction bases with no gene match: 7. The CDR3 has 14 amino acids. CDR3 sequence reads: CASSLGQGSEGYTF. Written as DNA, the CDR3 is TGTGCCAGCAGCTTGGGACAGGGTAGCGAAGGCTACACCTTC.

J is TRBJ2-4 and V is TRBV20-1, with no clear D. This CDR3 region has 11 residues. Germline-derived CDR1 and CDR2 are DFQATT and SNEGSKA (reference sequence). The V gene lost 4 bases and the J gene lost 3 bases, with 4 bases spanning the gap. Written as DNA, the CDR3 is TGCAGTGCTATCCACAAAAACATTCAGTACTTC. Amino acid sequence: CSAIHKNIQYF.

The chain uses TRBV5-1 and TRBJ2-5; no reliable D call. Germline-derived CDR1 and CDR2 are SGHRS and YFSETQ. The CDR3 consists of 17 residues. Trimming left V 0 bases short and J 5 bases short, with 20 bases between. CDR3 coding DNA: TGCGCCAGCAGCTTGGAATACGTGGCACGCCGTGGTGAGACCCAGTACTTC. Translation: CASSLEYVARRGETQYF.

The CDR3 DNA is TGTGCCAGCAGCCAGCAGGGGCGCAATTCACCCCTCCACTTT. Translation: CASSQQGRNSPLHF. This rearrangement joins TRBV14 to TRBJ1-6, with D possibly being TRBD1 (6 bases). Trimming removed 3 bases at V and 7 bases at J, with 10 bases between. Germline V gene lookup returns CDR1 SGHDN and CDR2 FVKESK. This CDR3 has 14 amino acids.

Points on this clone: Other DNA sequences from this sample encode an identical CDR3 as well. V and J are TRBV7-8 and TRBJ2-2, with D possibly being TRBD1 (5 bases). The CDR3 spans 13 residues. Trimming took 5 bases from V and 7 from J, leaving 11 bases between them. CDR1 SGHVS and CDR2 FQNEAQ come from the germline V gene. The CDR3 region is CASSPRGIGELFF. CDR3 nucleotide sequence: TGTGCCAGCAGCCCTAGGGGTATCGGGGAGCTGTTTTTT.

The rearrangement links TRBV27 to TRBJ2-1; TRBD2 might be the D (6 bases). CDR3 length equals 15 residues. CDR1 MNHEY and CDR2 SMNVEV come from the germline V gene (reference sequence). The V gene lost 5 bases and the J gene lost 2 bases, with 13 bases spanning the gap. CDR3 region: CASSLRESPYNEQFF. CDR3 nucleotides: TGTGCCAGCAGTCTACGGGAGTCCCCCTACAATGAGCAGTTCTTC.

V and J are TRBV12-3 or TRBV12-4 and TRBJ2-3; maybe TRBD2 (6 bases). The CDR3 runs to 13 residues. V shed 8 bases and J shed 4 bases, with 13 bases lying between them. The DNA for the CDR3 is TGTGCCAGCCGAGTAGCGGCGGCAGATACGCAGTATTTT. This encodes CASRVAAADTQYF.

The rearrangement links TRBV6-4 to TRBJ2-1; TRBD2 aligns across 12 bases. V was clipped by 7 bases and J by 12 bases; unmatched bases: 7. The CDR3 is made up of 13 amino acids. The germline gives CDR1 MRHNA, CDR2 SNTAGT. The DNA for the CDR3 is TGTGCCAGCACCCGACTAGCGGGAGAGGCGCAGTTCTTC. This codes for CASTRLAGEAQFF.

The chain links TRBV15 to TRBJ1-5; D unclear. The V end was cut by 5 bases, the J end by 3 bases, with 23 bases between. The V gene's germline CDR1 is LNHNV and CDR2 YYDKDF (reference sequence). The CDR3 sequence is 18 residues long. CDR3 sequence: CATSDSGFFVGANQPQHF. CDR3 nucleotides: TGTGCCACCAGCGATTCCGGATTCTTTGTAGGAGCCAATCAGCCCCAGCATTTT.

The J gene is TRBJ2-2, the V gene TRBV11-2; D perhaps matches TRBD2 (7 bases). CDR1 is SGHAT and CDR2 is FQNNGV in the germline V gene. Trimming pared 1 base from V and 3 bases from J, leaving 12 bases between. This CDR3 is 16 amino acids long. The CDR3 DNA follows: TGTGCCAGCAGCTTAGCCGGGGGGCCGCACACCGGGGAGCTGTTTTTT. Translated: CASSLAGGPHTGELFF.

The J gene is TRBJ2-3, the V gene TRBV27; 7 nucleotides line up with TRBD1. This CDR3 contains 12 residues. The V segment lost 5 bases and the J segment 9 bases; nucleotides outside the gene matches: 5. Germline V CDR1 and CDR2: MNHEY, SMNVEV (reference sequence). The CDR3 nucleotides are TGTGCCAGCAGTGAAGGACAGGCGACGCAGTATTTT. Translating gives CASSEGQATQYF.

This clone occurred once. The rearrangement joins TRBV9 to TRBJ1-1, with D hard to call. Per the germline V gene, CDR1 is SGDLS and CDR2 is YYNGEE. V lost 0 bases and J lost 11, with 11 bases in between. The CDR3 has 12 residues. This CDR3 reads CASSVGSRGAFF. In nucleotides, the CDR3 is TGTGCCAGCAGCGTAGGATCGAGAGGGGCTTTCTTT.

The CDR3 here is CATSRGGQGAGEQYF. The CDR3 DNA reads as TGTGCCACCAGCAGAGGGGGACAGGGGGCAGGAGAGCAGTACTTC. The chain carries TRBV15 and TRBJ2-7; 12 bases match TRBD1. V was clipped by 1 base and J by 7 bases; unmatched bases: 5. Germline CDR1 and CDR2: LNHNV and YYDKDF (reference sequence). The CDR3 contains 15 residues.

The chain uses TRBV19 and TRBJ2-3; 12 bases are shared with TRBD2. The CDR3 length is 16 residues. The V gene end was trimmed by 3 bases and the J gene end by 4 bases; junction bases not matched to a gene: 5. Germline V CDR1 and CDR2: LNHDA, SQIVND (reference sequence). The CDR3: CASSIPSGGAADTQYF. DNA for the CDR3: TGTGCCAGTAGTATTCCTAGCGGGGGGGCAGCAGATACGCAGTATTTT.

In the case of this clone: The junction departs from germline at one end; a sequencing error may be responsible. V and J are TRBV16 and TRBJ1-2; a weak D match, TRBD1 (6 bases). Per the germline V gene, CDR1 is KGHSY and CDR2 is FQNENV. The CDR3 extends over 14 amino acids. The CDR3 DNA follows: TGTGCCGGCAGCGGGACACAGAATAACTATGGCTACACCTTC. Its protein is CAGSGTQNNYGYTF.

Concerning this clone itself: Mismatch with germline at one junction end may stem from a read error. This chain connects TRBV10-3 to TRBJ2-2; 9 bases map to TRBD1. Germline CDR1 reads ENHRY; CDR2 reads SYGVKD. The CDR3 consists of 16 residues. CDR3 loop: CAISPSGTGNAGELFF. For the CDR3, the DNA is TGTGCCATCAGTCCCTCCGGGACAGGGAACGCCGGGGAGCTGTTTTTT.

The chain is built from TRBV6-5 and TRBJ1-4, with D possibly matching TRBD1 (5 bases). CDR3 size: 13 residues. Trimming removed 5 bases from V and 4 bases from J, with 8 bases in between. The germline gives CDR1 MNHEY, CDR2 SVGAGI. CDR3 protein: CASSKTVNEKLFF. The CDR3 bases are TGTGCCAGCAGTAAGACAGTTAATGAAAAACTGTTTTTT.

The chain links TRBV11-2 to TRBJ1-2; 10 nucleotides agree with TRBD1. This CDR3 region has 18 residues. CDR1 and CDR2 (germline): SGHAT, FQNNGV. V lost 5 bases, J lost 4 bases, and 16 bases stayed unmatched. CDR3 amino acids: CASSPRPGQGIRGYGYTF. In DNA, the CDR3 is TGTGCCAGCAGCCCACGGCCGGGACAGGGGATAAGGGGCTATGGCTACACCTTC.

The rearrangement uses TRBV4-2 and TRBJ1-2, with a tentative D call TRBD1 (6 bases). Germline assignment: CDR1 LGHNA and CDR2 YNFKEQ. The CDR3 is 17 amino acids. Trimming took 0 bases from V and 5 from J, leaving 19 bases between them. The CDR3 bases are TGTGCCAGCAGCCAAGATGGCGGGGGGCGCTTTGGGTATGGCTACACCTTC. Protein: CASSQDGGGRFGYGYTF.

V gene TRBV30 combines with J gene TRBJ1-1; D unresolved. Germline-derived CDR1 and CDR2 are GTSNPN and SVGIG (reference sequence). Trimming cost V 0 bases and J 6 bases, with 14 bases left between them. There are 14 residues in the CDR3. The CDR3, as DNA: TGTGCCTGGAGTGTCTCCGTCAGTGGAGCTGAAGCTTTCTTT. Encoded protein: CAWSVSVSGAEAFF.

The chain couples TRBV15 to TRBJ1-2, with 7 bases fitting TRBD1. The V gene end was trimmed by 5 bases and the J gene end by 8 bases; junction bases not matched to a gene: 11. The germline gives CDR1 LNHNV, CDR2 YYDKDF (reference sequence). This CDR3 has 14 amino acids. The CDR3 bases are TGTGCCACCAGCGCCCGACAGGGTAGGGAGGGCTACACCTTC. This gives the protein CATSARQGREGYTF.

The V and J genes are TRBV23-1 and TRBJ2-1; 10 nucleotides align to TRBD2. TRBV23-1 is classed as an ORF, of uncertain function. With V trimmed by 3 bases and J by 5 bases, 10 bases remained unmatched. CDR3 size: 17 residues. For the CDR3, the DNA is TGCGCCAGCAGTCAGGAAATAGCGGGGGGCAGACACAATGAGCAGTTCTTC. It is translated as CASSQEIAGGRHNEQFF.

J is TRBJ1-2 and V is TRBV2; 11 bases line up with TRBD1. CDR1 and CDR2 from the germline V gene are SNHLY and FYNNEI. The CDR3 consists of 14 residues. With V trimmed by 3 bases and J by 10 bases, 7 bases remained unmatched. For the CDR3, the DNA is TGTGCCAGCAGTGATGTTTGGGACAGGGGGGCCTACACCTTC. Translation gives CASSDVWDRGAYTF.

In DNA, the CDR3 is TGCACCAGCAGCCAAGTTAGCGGCAACTCTGGAAACACCATATATTTT. Its protein product is CTSSQVSGNSGNTIYF. This sequence joins TRBV1 and TRBJ1-3. TRBV1 is a pseudogene. The CDR3 covers 16 residues.

This chain links TRBV12-3 or TRBV12-4 with TRBJ1-4; D remains unclear. Trimming shortened V by 6 bases and J by 5 bases, and 4 bases separated the two germline ends. This CDR3 is 11 amino acids long. CDR3 bases: TGTGCCAGCAGCAGGAATGAAAAACTGTTTTTT. This translates into CASSRNEKLFF.

The DNA for the CDR3 is TGCGCCAGCAGCTTGGTAGGGGCCACCGGGGAGCTGTTTTTT. Residues: CASSLVGATGELFF. V usage is TRBV5-1 and J usage is TRBJ2-2, with TRBD1 as a possible D gene (5 bases). CDR1 SGHRS and CDR2 YFSETQ come from the germline V gene. Trimming stripped 0 bases from V and 4 bases from J, with 7 bases between. CDR3 length: 14 residues. Drawing the rest from reference TRBV5-1 and TRBJ2-2, the complete variable domain is KAGVTQTPRYLIKTRGQQVTLSCSPISGHRSVSWYQQTPGQGLQFLFEYFSETQRNKGNFPGRFSGRQFSNSRSEMNVSTLELGDSALYLCASSLVGATGELFFGEGSRLTVL.

The gene calls are TRBV6-4 and TRBJ1-1; the D is unclear. In germline, CDR1 is MRHNA, CDR2 SNTAGT. The V and J ends lost 2 bases and 1 base respectively, with 5 bases between them. CDR3 length equals 13 residues. Here the CDR3 reads CASSDSPNTEAFF. DNA of the CDR3: TGTGCCAGCAGTGACAGCCCGAACACTGAAGCTTTCTTT.

The CDR3 here is CASSYSDRSYGYTF. The CDR3 coding sequence is TGTGCCAGCAGTTACTCGGACAGGTCCTATGGCTACACCTTC. The chain combines TRBV6-5 with TRBJ1-2, with 7 bases matching TRBD1. The CDR3 extends over 14 amino acids. V was pared by 0 bases and J by 4 bases, with 2 bases of the junction left unmatched. The germline V gene encodes CDR1 MNHEY and CDR2 SVGAGI.

This chain joins TRBV19 and TRBJ2-1; 8 bases align to TRBD2. V lost 10 bases and J lost 7; bases outside the gene matches: 9. The CDR3 consists of 13 residues. Germline assignment: CDR1 LNHDA and CDR2 SQIVND (reference sequence). CDR3 coding DNA: TGTGCCACCTCGGGGGGGCCTTGGAATGAGCAGTTCTTC. Protein product: CATSGGPWNEQFF. Full variable domain (remainder filled in from reference TRBV19 and TRBJ2-1): DGGITQSPKYLFRKEGQNVTLSCEQNLNHDAMYWYRQDPGQGLRLIYYSQIVNDFQKGDIAEGYSVSREKKESFPLTVTSAQKNPTAFYLCATSGGPWNEQFFGPGTRLTVL.

The chain combines TRBV15 with TRBJ1-1; 8 bases are shared with TRBD1. Looked up from germline, CDR1 is LNHNV and CDR2 is YYDKDF (reference sequence). The CDR3 loop spans 17 amino acids. V gave up 6 bases and J gave up 0 bases; unmatched junction bases: 12. CDR3 region: CATRKDREGALNTEAFF. The DNA for the CDR3 is TGTGCCACCAGAAAGGACAGGGAGGGGGCCCTGAACACTGAAGCTTTCTTT.

This clone was recorded many times. This rearrangement joins TRBV6-1 to TRBJ1-3; 7 bases align to TRBD1. This CDR3 region has 15 residues. J gave up 1 base and V 3 bases, and 3 bases lay outside the gene matches. Per germline, CDR1 MNHNS and CDR2 SASEGT. DNA of the CDR3: TGTGCCAGCAGTGAGTTGACAGGGTCTGGAAACACCATATATTTT. Its protein is CASSELTGSGNTIYF.